Listed here is a single T cell receptor (beta chain). This CDR3 contains 15 residues. From germline, CDR1 is SGDLS and CDR2 YYNGEE. V was clipped by 4 bases and J by 4 bases, with 14 bases between them. Source study methods: From reference gene primer amplification, estimates of nucleated cell counts were derived. Sequencing was performed with immunoSEQ multiplex PCR; in TCRdb, only in-frame clones are kept and a portion is missing. V and J calls and clone size come straight from that table; D and trimming were deduced from the DNA. The sample yields about 270,000 clones, 90% seen once. Participants spanned ages about 18 to 90 years and resided in about two dozen US areas. Assignments of participants to cohorts depended upon their own reported clinical history. The data were taken from a study of blood T cell repertoires in COVID-19.

This chain connects TRBV9 to TRBJ2-2, with D possibly being TRBD2 (6 bases). The sequence derives from a woman aged 25 to 39 with acute COVID-19. The sequencing sample was made of PBMCs or T cells enriched from blood (not recorded which). CDR3 nucleotide sequence: TGTGCCAGCAGCCTCGTGGGGGAGGTCACCGGGGAGCTGTTTTTT. It translates to CASSLVGEVTGELFF.